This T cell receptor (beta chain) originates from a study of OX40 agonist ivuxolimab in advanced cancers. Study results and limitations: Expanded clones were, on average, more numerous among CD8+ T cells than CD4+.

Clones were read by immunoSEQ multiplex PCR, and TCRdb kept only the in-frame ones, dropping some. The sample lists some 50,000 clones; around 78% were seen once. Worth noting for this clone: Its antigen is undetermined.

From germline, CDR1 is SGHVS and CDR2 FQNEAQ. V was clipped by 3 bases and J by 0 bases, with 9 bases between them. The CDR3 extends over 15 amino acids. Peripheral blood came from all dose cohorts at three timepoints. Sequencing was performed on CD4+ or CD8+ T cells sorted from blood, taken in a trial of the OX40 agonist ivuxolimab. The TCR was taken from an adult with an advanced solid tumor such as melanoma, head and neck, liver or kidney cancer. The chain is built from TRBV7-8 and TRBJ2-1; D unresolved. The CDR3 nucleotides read TGTGCCAGCAGCTTTGACTCTAGCTCCTACAATGAGCAGTTCTTC. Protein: CASSFDSSSYNEQFF.